This T cell receptor beta chain was profiled in a study of molecular identifiers for immune sequencing clone quantification (dated by TCRdb to the late 2010s). About the study as a whole: In a replicate experiment, RNA from around 20,000 or 100,000 naive CD8 T cells was split into five aliquots, four of which were sequenced. CD8 T cells were used in a methods study to benchmark molecular-identifier clustering-based TCR repertoire sequencing (MIDCIRS) and TCR RNA copy counting. General findings and caveats noted by the study authors: When barcode sub-clustering was left out, chimeric consensus sequences inflated TCR diversity, with chimeras reaching as high as 47%. The naive libraries included spiked-in Jurkat TCR RNA (over nine copies' worth), and this RNA is not part of the donor repertoire. Modeling estimated 2.5 to 3 recovered TCR RNA copies per cell, compared with 8.5 to 10 by digital PCR, which implies approximately 30% capture efficiency. The sizes of highly expanded clones could end up underestimated when identical TCR molecules share a barcode. Clones above 20 RNA copies held over 99% of molecules in CMV-specific effector cells but under 1% in naive cells. A single cell's worth of spiked-in Jurkat TCR RNA was reported detectable even among 750,000 to 1,000,000 naive CD8 T cells.

Libraries of naive CD8 T cells were generated from about 21,000 to 970,000 sorted cells, with 10%, 30% or 50% of the purified RNA used. Naive CD8 T cells, defined as CD8+CD4-CCR7+CD45RA+, were FACS-sorted into RLT Plus buffer on a BD FACSAria II. To test detection sensitivity, Jurkat RNA equivalent to more than 9 TCR copies was spiked into samples of roughly 18,000-1,100,000 naive CD8 T cells. CD8 T cells were enriched with RosetteSep CD8+ T Cell Enrichment Cocktail and Ficoll-Paque, followed by ACK red cell lysis. V drops 4 bases and J drops 0 bases, leaving 7 bases in between. The CDR3 goes from the cysteine to the phenylalanine over 13 residues. The read is trimmed to its CDR3 DNA, 39 bases read in frame from base 1. Taken from the germline V gene (reference sequence), the CDR1 and CDR2 loops are SEHNR and FQNEAQ. Library creation used PCR. For sequencing, an Illumina HiSeq 4000 was employed. Bulk TCR libraries were generated as previously described, with the TCR primers listed in Table S5 used. Total RNA was purified with the Qiagen AllPrep DNA/RNA kit. Before analysis, reads from multiple sequencing runs of the same library were pooled. The paper's data handling went like this. Reads were retained only if their TCR constant sequence matched exactly, and those retained reads were trimmed to 150 nt and grouped according to their 12-nt molecular barcodes. Reads in each barcode group were sub-clustered using a 15% Levenshtein threshold, and a quality-weighted consensus sequence was built for each RNA molecule. Non-functional sequences were excluded, and lower-count sequences lying one edit away from another sequence were also excluded. On the basis of fitting two negative binomial distributions, barcode sub-clusters with fewer than 20% of the maximum read count were discarded. TCRdb passed the public sequencing reads through fastp at Q25 and MiXCR, retaining productive beta sequences. For every CDR3 protein sequence, its rows merge into one entry that carries the most common genes and DNA. These V and J calls derive from TCRdb rather than the authors' analysis. The sample table records 550,000 to 750,000 distinct CDR3 sequences; about 20% of these occur just once. Roughly 0.9% of the sample lies in the top ten.

This clonotype was detected many times. Its cognate antigen has yet to be identified. The record has no base qualities; no much larger clone is one base away. The chain links TRBV7-9 with TRBJ2-7; the D gene is not confidently resolved. The TCR sequence derives from a human donor in good health. Some libraries in this study had Jurkat cell RNA spiked in. The sample consisted of naive CD8+ T cells from blood, with Jurkat cell RNA spiked in. Sample cell subset or site, as interpreted from the label and publication: FACS-sorted CD8+CD4-CCR7+CD45RA+ naive T cells. The bases read TGTGCCAGCAGCTCCGAGAGCTCCTACGAGCAGTACTTC. This translates into CASSSESSYEQYF.